Described below is a single T cell receptor (beta chain) sequence and its context. Germline CDR1 is MNHEY and CDR2 is SMNVEV (reference sequence). The CDR3 extends over 13 amino acids. V lost 3 bases and J lost 1, with 6 bases in between. The assay was immunoSEQ multiplex PCR, and TCRdb's table has in-frame clones only and misses some. The sample lists approximately 74,000 clones; about 85% were seen once. The data were obtained in a study of T cell changes during pregnancy in multiple sclerosis. The source material was peripheral blood, sampled before pregnancy. V gene TRBV27 combines with J gene TRBJ1-1, with D unresolved. This clonotype was obtained from a female donor with multiple sclerosis, enrolled in a pregnancy study. CDR3 nucleotide sequence: TGTGCCAGCAGTTTGGGGAGGAACACTGAAGCTTTCTTT. Translating gives CASSLGRNTEAFF.